Described below is a single T cell receptor (beta chain) sequence and its context. The entry originates in a study of cytomegalovirus exposure and HLA in healthy donors. The PCR ran on 60 Vbeta and 13 Jbeta primers. Data came from immunoSEQ multiplex PCR; TCRdb stores just in-frame clones and leaves some out. The sample carries about 150,000 clones, 75% to 90% recorded once. Per the germline V gene, CDR1 is SGHRS and CDR2 is YFSETQ. V lost 5 bases and J 1 base, leaving 14 bases between the germline ends. The CDR3 is 15 amino acids. This TCR was recovered from a boy between 2 and 10 years old in good health and CMV-seronegative. The sequenced sample was PBMCs. The gene calls are TRBV5-1 and TRBJ2-3; TRBD2 is a possible D gene (7 bases). CDR3 sequence: CASSRGAGGTDTQYF. CDR3 DNA sequence: TGCGCCAGCAGTCGGGGGGCGGGGGGCACAGATACGCAGTATTTT.